Below are 21 T cell receptor beta chains sequenced from a single sample in a study of CD8+CD57+ T cells in acquired aplastic anemia. CD8+CD57+ cell expansion had been shown by flow cytometry in patients chosen for sequencing. CDR3 and TCR beta VDJ profiling relied on genomic DNA as the template. TCRdb called the reads again in MiXCR, with one record for every CDR3 protein. The sample lists 300,000 or so distinct CDR3 sequences, around three fifths occurring once. Sequenced input: sorted CD4+, CD8+, or CD8+CD57+ T cells (not recorded which) from PBMCs. These receptors originate from a human donor with aplastic anemia.

This chain connects TRBV20-1 to TRBJ1-6; D gene ambiguous. The ends were cut back, 0 bases at V and 15 bases at J, with 24 bases in the middle. CDR1 DFQATT and CDR2 SNEGSKA come from the germline V gene (reference sequence). There are 16 residues in the CDR3. The CDR3 here is CSARDGQATQIQGLHF. The CDR3 DNA reads TGCAGTGCTAGAGATGGGCAGGCCACCCAAATTCAAGGCCTCCACTTT.

In this sample, this clonotype turned up a few times. The chain recombines TRBV7-2 with TRBJ1-2, with D perhaps matching TRBD1 (5 bases). CDR1 and CDR2 (germline): SGHTA, FQGNSA. This CDR3 comprises 14 residues. Trimming cost V 4 bases and J 1 base, with 10 bases left between them. This chain's CDR3 is CASSSLGGNYGYTF. The CDR3 nucleotides read TGTGCCAGCAGCTCGCTGGGGGGTAACTATGGCTACACCTTC.

The rearrangement joins TRBV2 to TRBJ1-1, with D possibly TRBD1 on 6 matching bases. Germline V lookup: CDR1 SNHLY, CDR2 FYNNEI. The CDR3 contains 13 residues. V gave up 4 bases and J gave up 4 bases, with 10 bases separating them. This CDR3 reads CASSGEGGTEAFF. As DNA, the CDR3 is TGTGCCAGCAGTGGGGAAGGGGGCACTGAAGCTTTCTTT.

This clonotype was detected many times. In nucleotides, the CDR3 is TGCAGTGCGCTGCCCCGCAGGGGTCAGCCCCAGCATTTT. It translates to CSALPRRGQPQHF. The chain couples TRBV20-1 to TRBJ1-5; perhaps TRBD1 as D (6 bases). CDR3 length: 13 amino acids. Trimming removed 6 bases at V and 6 bases at J, with 15 bases between. The germline CDR1 and CDR2 sequences are DFQATT and SNEGSKA (reference sequence).

This clonotype has just a few counts. The chain links TRBV7-9 to TRBJ2-7, with D unresolved. Germline assignment: CDR1 SEHNR and CDR2 FQNEAQ (reference sequence). CDR3 length: 13 amino acids. Trimming took off 3 bases at V and 3 bases at J, with 9 bases between the two ends. The CDR3 DNA follows: TGTGCCAGCAGCTTCACCCTGAGCTACGAGCAGTACTTC. Amino acid sequence: CASSFTLSYEQYF.

This clonotype was detected once. J is TRBJ1-1 and V is TRBV11-2; 9 bases are shared with TRBD1. Germline V gene data show CDR1 as SGHAT and CDR2 as FQNNGV. The CDR3 contains 17 residues. Trimming removed 0 bases from V and 2 bases from J; junction bases left unmatched: 7. CDR3 loop: CASSLDLTGGINTEAFF. The CDR3 region has the DNA TGTGCCAGCAGCTTAGATTTGACAGGGGGTATTAACACTGAAGCTTTCTTT.

The V gene is TRBV6-4, the J gene TRBJ1-3, with D tentatively TRBD1 (6 bases). Trimming left V 8 bases short and J 4 bases short, with 21 bases between. The CDR3 totals 16 residues. Germline lookup yields CDR1 MRHNA and CDR2 SNTAGT. The CDR3 sequence is CASGAYSGGAGNTIYF. CDR3 bases: TGTGCCAGCGGTGCATATAGCGGGGGGGCGGGAAACACCATATATTTT.

This clonotype was counted only a few times. One end of the junction varies from germline; a read error may be responsible. The chain joins TRBV2 to TRBJ2-1; D may be TRBD2 (7 bases). Germline-derived CDR1 and CDR2 are SNHLY and FYNNEI. The CDR3 has 16 amino acids. The CDR3 here is CASSEGGALSDNEQFF. CDR3 nucleotides: TGTGCCAGCAGCGAAGGGGGGGCCTTAAGCGACAATGAGCAGTTCTTC.

There are a few counts of this clonotype. The chain carries TRBV12-3 or TRBV12-4 and TRBJ1-6; 9 bases are a match to TRBD1. With V trimmed by 6 bases and J by 9 bases, 9 bases remained unmatched. The CDR3 length is 15 residues. This chain's CDR3 is CASSLTGGGSSPLHF. CDR3 bases: TGTGCCAGCAGCCTGACAGGGGGAGGTAGTTCACCCCTCCACTTT.

J is TRBJ2-3 and V is TRBV24-1; a possible D gene is TRBD1 (6 bases). This CDR3 has 16 residues. Germline CDR1 reads KGHDR; CDR2 reads SFDVKD. V dropped 0 bases and J dropped 2 bases, with 11 bases sitting between them. CDR3 coding DNA: TGTGCCACCAGTGATTTGAGAGGACAGACCACAGATACGCAGTATTTT. Amino acid sequence: CATSDLRGQTTDTQYF.

This chain joins TRBV9 and TRBJ1-2, with D maybe TRBD1 (6 bases). V dropped 4 bases and J dropped 8 bases, with 18 bases sitting between them. Germline-derived CDR1 and CDR2 are SGDLS and YYNGEE. The CDR3 loop spans 14 amino acids. The CDR3 DNA follows: TGTGCCAGCAGCCCCCGGGACATTGCTGCGGGCTACACCTTC. Translated: CASSPRDIAAGYTF.

The chain joins TRBV20-1 to TRBJ2-3; no firm D call. Trimming pared 1 base from V and 3 bases from J, leaving 8 bases between. The CDR3 is 13 residues long. Germline CDR1 and CDR2: DFQATT and SNEGSKA (reference sequence). CDR3 sequence: CSARALDTDTQYF. In nucleotides, the CDR3 is TGCAGTGCTAGAGCCCTAGATACAGATACGCAGTATTTT.

This chain links TRBV10-3 with TRBJ2-7; D might be TRBD2 (6 bases). The CDR3 is made up of 15 amino acids. V was pared by 10 bases and J by 3 bases, with 22 bases between. CDR1 and CDR2 from the germline V gene are ENHRY and SYGVKD. The CDR3 nucleotides read TGTGCCACTAAGGGCGGACCGGGACTGAACTACGAGCAGTACTTC. It encodes CATKGGPGLNYEQYF.

The rearrangement links TRBV7-8 to TRBJ2-3, with 11 bases matching TRBD2. J lost 15 bases, V lost 1 base, and 9 bases had no gene match. The length of the CDR3 is 14 residues. The V gene's germline CDR1 is SGHVS and CDR2 FQNEAQ. The CDR3 nucleotides are TGTGCCAGCAGCTTAGGGCTAGCGGGAGGCCAATTTTATTTT. This translates into CASSLGLAGGQFYF.

The V and J genes are TRBV7-9 and TRBJ2-1; 9 bases are a match to TRBD1. Germline lookup yields CDR1 SEHNR and CDR2 FQNEAQ (reference sequence). J gave up 0 bases and V 5 bases, and 5 bases lay outside the gene matches. There are 16 residues in the CDR3. This chain's CDR3 is CASSPGTGPSYNEQFF. CDR3 coding DNA: TGTGCCAGCAGCCCAGGGACAGGGCCCTCCTACAATGAGCAGTTCTTC.

Turning to this clonotype: The junction differs from germline at one of its ends, possibly a read error. The chain employs TRBV9 and TRBJ2-2; 8 bases line up with TRBD1. The length of the CDR3 is 15 residues. The germline V gene has CDR1 SGDLS and CDR2 YYNGEE. CDR3 protein: CASSAFVGGTGGLFF. The CDR3 DNA reads as TGCGCCAGCAGCGCGTTTGTCGGGGGCACAGGGGGGCTGTTTTTT.

CDR3 protein: CASSAQEGTPVFF. The CDR3 nucleotides are TGTGCCAGCAGCGCCCAAGAGGGGACACCCGTGTTTTTT. The rearrangement links TRBV7-2 to TRBJ1-4, with D possibly matching TRBD1 (6 bases). V lost 5 bases, J lost 15 bases, and 19 bases lay in between. The CDR3 length is 13 residues. Germline V CDR1 and CDR2: SGHTA, FQGNSA.

This clonotype was seen a handful of times. V is TRBV4-1 and J is TRBJ1-5; D gene uncertain. V was trimmed by 1 base and J by 4 bases, leaving 11 bases between them. CDR1 is MGHRA and CDR2 is YSYEKL in the germline V gene. This CDR3 region has 15 residues. CDR3 protein: CASSQAGVGNQPQHF. The CDR3 nucleotides are TGCGCCAGCAGCCAAGCTGGGGTAGGGAATCAGCCCCAGCATTTT.

This sequence joins TRBV2 and TRBJ1-2; 7 bases line up with TRBD1. Trimming at V came to 8 bases and at J to 12 bases, leaving 9 bases not matched to a gene. Looked up from germline, CDR1 is SNHLY and CDR2 is FYNNEI. The CDR3 contains 11 residues. CDR3 sequence reads: CASFRQGPNTF. The CDR3 nucleotides are TGTGCCAGCTTTAGACAGGGCCCAAACACCTTC.

The chain couples TRBV2 to TRBJ1-1; 8 nucleotides agree with TRBD1. This CDR3 contains 14 residues. The germline CDR1 and CDR2 sequences are SNHLY and FYNNEI. V lost 7 bases, J lost 3 bases, and 7 bases stayed unmatched. For the CDR3, the DNA is TGTGCCAGCACGGCAGGGGGCGCGGACACTGAAGCTTTCTTT. Protein sequence: CASTAGGADTEAFF.

The chain is built from TRBV19 and TRBJ2-7; D remains unclear. V lost 3 bases, J lost 0 bases, and 9 bases lay in between. CDR3 length equals 14 residues. CDR1 LNHDA and CDR2 SQIVND come from the germline V gene (reference sequence). Here the CDR3 reads CASSIQMNSYEQYF. The CDR3, as DNA: TGTGCCAGTAGTATTCAGATGAACTCCTACGAGCAGTACTTC.